What follows are 10 T cell receptor beta chains derived from one specimen sequenced in a study of cytomegalovirus exposure and HLA in healthy donors (dated by TCRdb to about 2017). Receptor amplification or capture employed the immunoSEQ multiplex PCR assay. For the multiplex PCR, a mixture combining 60 forward primers for TCR Vbeta segments and 13 reverse primers for TCR Jbeta segments was used. TCRdb limited this immuneACCESS table to in-frame rearrangements with V and J called. A share of clones is missing; checked studies link under half to unresolved V genes, and the rest is unexplained. This sample gives 100,000 or so clones in total; around 80% of them show up just once. The ten largest clones add up to over 3% of the sample. Sequenced input: PBMCs. These receptors were obtained from a woman between 40 and 50 years old in good health and CMV-seronegative.

The chain uses TRBV5-4 and TRBJ1-2; 9 positions agree with TRBD1. Germline CDR1 reads SGHNT; CDR2 reads YYREEE (reference sequence). The junction had 7 bases not matched to a gene; V was cut back by 3 bases and J by 7 bases. CDR3 length: 14 residues. CDR3: CASSSRTGAVGYTF. CDR3 DNA sequence: TGTGCCAGCAGCTCACGGACAGGGGCGGTTGGCTACACCTTC.

The chain employs TRBV7-6 and TRBJ2-5; the match to TRBD2 covers 13 bases. This CDR3 region has 17 residues. After removal of 1 base from V and 1 base from J, the junction contained 3 bases not matched to a gene. The germline gives CDR1 SGHVS, CDR2 FNYEAQ. CDR3 region: CASSLGLAGGLQETQYF. As DNA, the CDR3 is TGTGCCAGCAGCTTAGGACTAGCGGGGGGCCTCCAAGAGACCCAGTACTTC.

This clone showed up just a few times. The V call is TRBV27, the J call TRBJ1-4; 7 bases are shared with TRBD1. This CDR3 has 14 amino acids. Germline V gene data show CDR1 as MNHEY and CDR2 as SMNVEV (reference sequence). J gave up 8 bases and V 4 bases, and 7 bases lay outside the gene matches. The CDR3 DNA sequence: TGTGCCAGCAGTTCTTTTGGACAGGAGGAAAAACTGTTTTTT. This encodes CASSSFGQEEKLFF.

The chain recombines TRBV5-6 with TRBJ1-4; no definite D call. Trimming cost V 2 bases and J 8 bases, with 10 bases left between them. Looked up from germline, CDR1 is SGHDT and CDR2 is YYEEEE. This CDR3 contains 13 residues. Written as DNA, the CDR3 is TGTGCCAGCAGCTTACCCTCTGGCGAAAAACTGTTTTTT. It translates to CASSLPSGEKLFF.

This clone was seen a handful of times. This chain links TRBV14 with TRBJ2-7; D remains ambiguous. V lost 1 base and J lost 7, with 5 bases in between. The germline V gene encodes CDR1 SGHDN and CDR2 FVKESK. This CDR3 has 11 residues. The CDR3 DNA sequence: TGTGCCAGCAGCCAAGCCCAGGAGCAGTACTTC. Translated: CASSQAQEQYF.

The chain recombines TRBV7-2 with TRBJ2-5; D possibly corresponds to TRBD2 (7 bases). Trimming left V 0 bases short and J 9 bases short, with 20 bases between. The CDR3 has 16 residues. Germline CDR1 reads SGHTA; CDR2 reads FQGNSA. The CDR3 sequence: CASSLARLASKGAQYF. CDR3 DNA sequence: TGTGCCAGCAGCTTAGCGAGACTAGCCTCAAAGGGGGCCCAGTACTTC.

This sequence joins TRBV6-5 and TRBJ2-7, with D perhaps matching TRBD2 (6 bases). Trimming left V 4 bases short and J 4 bases short, with 14 bases between. This CDR3 spans 14 amino acids. The germline V gene encodes CDR1 MNHEY and CDR2 SVGAGI. This CDR3 reads CASSSRRDNYEQYF. Here the CDR3 DNA reads TGTGCCAGCAGTTCCCGGAGGGATAATTACGAGCAGTACTTC.

The chain uses TRBV4-1 and TRBJ2-1, with 10 bases identical to TRBD2. The CDR3 extends over 17 amino acids. After removal of 0 bases from V and 8 bases from J, the junction contained 10 bases not matched to a gene. The germline CDR1 and CDR2 sequences are MGHRA and YSYEKL. The CDR3 nucleotides read TGCGCCAGCAGCCAAGATTCGAGGCTAGCGGGAGACTATGAGCAGTTCTTC. Translating it yields CASSQDSRLAGDYEQFF.

The CDR3 DNA follows: TGTGCCATCTCGGGGTCCTACGAGCAGTACTTC. It yields the protein CAISGSYEQYF. The V call is TRBV10-3, the J call TRBJ2-7; a possible D gene is TRBD2 (5 bases). V gave up 8 bases and J gave up 1 base, with 6 bases separating them. Germline V CDR1 and CDR2: ENHRY, SYGVKD. This CDR3 is built from 11 residues.

This clone was counted between two and nine times. The chain combines TRBV2 with TRBJ2-3; 9 bases are shared with TRBD2. The CDR3 runs to 17 residues. V gave up 2 bases and J gave up 3 bases; unmatched junction bases: 9. Germline V gives CDR1 SNHLY, CDR2 FYNNEI. In DNA, the CDR3 is TGTGCCAGCAGTGAACCAACCCTAGCGGGGACGACAGATACGCAGTATTTT. It specifies CASSEPTLAGTTDTQYF.